Sequencing of this T cell receptor beta chain was carried out in a study of blood T cell repertoires in COVID-19 (dated by TCRdb to 2019 to 2021). For the wider study: Collaborator samples came from the United States, Italy and Spain and covered acute and convalescent phases of COVID-19. Where available, HLA class I and class II types were taken from metadata supplied by the sample provider and were not determined by assay-based typing. The samples were drawn from two sources: the first 160 participants of the ongoing ImmuneRACE study, and over 950 subjects contributed by 6 global collaborators. The prospective study material was composed of cDNA or gDNA derived from T cells, B-cell-depleted T cells, or PBMCs. The repertoires were released in a freely available public database intended as a resource for research on the immune response to SARS-CoV-2. Sample metadata almost always included a de-identified subject ID, COVID-19 status, age in years and sex. Subjects who had been exposed to COVID-19, were actively infected with it, or had recovered from it provided the deeply sampled blood TCRbeta repertoires that made up the dataset.

The study at large found these results: Clinical and demographic metadata were provided uncurated, with the amount varying by source and participant.

Collaborating institutions collected whole blood in K2EDTA tubes following their own protocols. Collaborator samples were shipped for TCRbeta analysis as frozen whole blood, isolated PBMCs, or DNA extracted from either sample type. Including the terminal cysteine and phenylalanine, the CDR3 comprises 16 residues. Kept here is only the CDR3 DNA, which spans 48 bases and is read in frame from base 1. CDR1 and CDR2 are read off the germline V gene as SGHTA and FQGNSA. At the junction V is shortened by 5 bases and J by 8 bases; bases outside the gene matches: 14. This clone was observed once. Its recognized antigen is unknown. No clone much larger than this one lies a single base away; base qualities are absent. The immunoSEQ Assay, a bias-controlled multiplex PCR, was used to amplify TCRbeta CDR3 regions from genomic DNA. The source study handled its data this way. Within the assay, amplification of reference gene primers was used to estimate how many nucleated cells each sample contained. To quantify the absolute abundance of each unique TCRbeta CDR3 rearrangement, sequence reads were collapsed and filtered. For each sample, productive Simpson clonality was calculated as the square root of Simpson's diversity index across productive rearrangements. TCRdb limited this immuneACCESS table to in-frame rearrangements with V and J called. A share of clones is missing; checked studies link under half to unresolved V genes, and the rest is unexplained. V, J and clone size reflect that table, while D and trimming were determined from the DNA. The sample yields 100,000 to 150,000 clones; just under 90% were counted once. The ten largest make up around 2.1% of the sample.

The TCR originated in a woman aged 45-65 years with acute or convalescent COVID-19. The V and J segments used are TRBV7-2 and TRBJ2-2, with TRBD2 identical over 7 junction bases. Sequencing was carried out using peripheral blood. The sequenced DNA: TGTGCCAGCAGCCTCCAAGCGGGGACGGTGGGTGGGGAGCTGTTTTTT. Translation gives CASSLQAGTVGGELFF.